The 21 T cell receptor beta chains below all came from one sample that was sequenced in a study of T-cell memory formation after mild COVID-19. TCRdb itself ran the 5' RACE reads through MiXCR, one entry per CDR3 protein. The table includes about 350,000 distinct CDR3 sequences, about 13% detected once. Sequencing was done on a sample of PBMCs or a T cell subset sorted from them (not recorded which). The receptors come from a man in his late teens or twenties who had mild COVID-19 (a few samples of this study predate the infection). Cell type and time point are not known.

This clonotype was counted many times. The V gene is TRBV12-3 or TRBV12-4, the J gene TRBJ1-3; no clear D. Trimming stripped 2 bases from V and 0 bases from J, with 5 bases between. This CDR3 has 14 residues. CDR3 amino acids: CASSLWSSGNTIYF. CDR3 nucleotides: TGTGCCAGCAGTTTATGGAGCTCTGGAAACACCATATATTTT.

This clonotype showed up just a few times. CDR3 nucleotides: TGTGCCAGCAACCCTAAGACTCGCACCTCCTACAATGAGCAGTTCTTC. It translates to CASNPKTRTSYNEQFF. The chain carries TRBV7-9 and TRBJ2-1, with D unresolved. The germline V and J ends were trimmed by 7 bases and 0 bases, with 16 bases remaining between them. CDR3 length: 16 residues. Germline CDR1 is SEHNR and CDR2 is FQNEAQ (reference sequence).

This clonotype was observed at least ten times. This sequence joins TRBV12-3 or TRBV12-4 and TRBJ2-1; a possible D gene is TRBD1 (6 bases). V dropped 3 bases and J dropped 8 bases, with 23 bases sitting between them. CDR3 length: 17 amino acids. CDR3 loop: CASSFAKTSSGDDEQFF. Here the CDR3 DNA reads TGTGCCAGCAGTTTCGCCAAAACGTCCTCAGGGGATGATGAGCAGTTCTTC.

This clonotype was picked up a small number of times. The chain links TRBV4-3 to TRBJ2-2; 7 nucleotides align to TRBD2. J gave up 1 base and V 4 bases, and 3 bases lay outside the gene matches. CDR3 length: 15 residues. Germline CDR1 is LGHNA and CDR2 is YSLEER. The CDR3 sequence: CASSLKRGNTGELFF. For the CDR3, the DNA is TGCGCCAGCAGCCTAAAGCGGGGGAACACCGGGGAGCTGTTTTTT.

This clonotype showed up just a few times. The rearrangement joins TRBV29-1 to TRBJ2-1; possibly TRBD1 for D (6 bases). Germline V gives CDR1 SQVTM, CDR2 ANQGSEA. CDR3 length: 16 residues. The V and J ends lost 2 bases and 8 bases respectively, with 22 bases between them. CDR3: CSVERTVFSTWDEQFF. The CDR3 region has the DNA TGCAGCGTTGAACGGACAGTCTTTAGTACTTGGGATGAGCAGTTCTTC.

This clonotype was counted only a few times. This chain uses TRBV5-1 with TRBJ1-2, with D possibly matching TRBD1 (5 bases). This CDR3 region has 14 residues. Germline V CDR1 and CDR2: SGHRS, YFSETQ. V lost 2 bases to trimming and J lost 3 bases, with 11 bases between them. The CDR3 DNA follows: TGCGCCAGCAGCTTTGGGGCCATGGACTATGGCTACACCTTC. As protein: CASSFGAMDYGYTF.

This chain connects TRBV29-1 to TRBJ2-7; D call uncertain. This CDR3 spans 14 amino acids. Germline V gives CDR1 SQVTM, CDR2 ANQGSEA. Trimming cost V 0 bases and J 0 bases, with 9 bases left between them. Here the CDR3 DNA reads TGCAGCGTTGAAGAGGACGGATTCTCCTACGAGCAGTACTTC. Its protein is CSVEEDGFSYEQYF.

This clonotype was detected once. CDR3 nucleotides: TGTGCCAGCAGCTTGACAGGGTGGGCTGAAGCTTTCTTT. It codes for CASSLTGWAEAFF. The chain carries TRBV5-6 and TRBJ1-1, with D possibly TRBD1 on 6 matching bases. CDR1 SGHDT and CDR2 YYEEEE come from the germline V gene. The CDR3 has 13 residues. V was trimmed by 1 base and J by 6 bases, leaving 10 bases between them.

V usage is TRBV12-3 or TRBV12-4 and J usage is TRBJ2-2, with no clear D. There are 15 residues in the CDR3. Trimming took off 4 bases at V and 8 bases at J, with 17 bases between the two ends. This CDR3 is CASSSLWVLGGELFF. CDR3 bases: TGTGCCAGCAGTTCCCTGTGGGTGCTAGGGGGGGAGCTGTTTTTT.

In DNA form, the CDR3 reads TGTGCCAGCAGTCCGACTAGCTCGAGGACAGATACGCAGTATTTT. Its protein product is CASSPTSSRTDTQYF. The chain uses TRBV6-2 or TRBV6-3 and TRBJ2-3; 7 bases agree with TRBD2. The germline V gene encodes CDR1 MNHEY and CDR2 SVGEGT. There are 15 residues in the CDR3. The V segment lost 5 bases and the J segment 3 bases; nucleotides outside the gene matches: 8.

The rearrangement links TRBV6-2 or TRBV6-3 to TRBJ2-1; D gene unclear. Trimming pared 5 bases from V and 7 bases from J, leaving 21 bases between. This CDR3 contains 16 residues. CDR1 and CDR2 (germline): MNHEY, SVGEGT. CDR3 sequence: CASSNLRRDTYNEQFF. CDR3 coding DNA: TGTGCCAGCAGTAATCTACGTAGAGACACATATAATGAGCAGTTCTTC.

There are a few counts of this clonotype. The CDR3 DNA is TGCAGTGCTAGAGATGTAGGGGGCGGGGACGAGCAGTACTTC. It yields the protein CSARDVGGGDEQYF. This chain connects TRBV20-1 to TRBJ2-7; TRBD1 is a possible D gene (7 bases). Trimming removed 0 bases at V and 5 bases at J, with 14 bases between. This CDR3 has 14 amino acids. Germline V gene sequence: CDR1 DFQATT, CDR2 SNEGSKA (reference sequence).

This clonotype showed up just a few times. V is TRBV28 and J is TRBJ2-3; D may be TRBD1 (6 bases). The CDR3 totals 15 residues. Germline CDR1 MDHEN, CDR2 SYDVKM. Deletions cut 4 bases from V and 0 bases from J, with 11 bases between. The CDR3 region has the DNA TGTGCCAGCAGTTCCGTGGGGGCTAGCACAGATACGCAGTATTTT. Translating gives CASSSVGASTDTQYF.

This clonotype was seen more than once but under ten times. This chain uses TRBV20-1 with TRBJ2-7; perhaps TRBD1 as D (5 bases). With 3 bases removed from V and 3 bases from J, the gap between germline ends came to 15 bases. From germline, CDR1 is DFQATT and CDR2 SNEGSKA (reference sequence). This CDR3 is 14 amino acids long. The CDR3 DNA follows: TGCAGTGCTAGCCCCAGGGTCTTGGGCTACGAGCAGTACGTC. This sequence encodes CSASPRVLGYEQYV.

The chain has TRBV29-1 and TRBJ2-3; 7 bases line up with TRBD2. The CDR3 covers 12 residues. Germline CDR1 SQVTM, CDR2 ANQGSEA. V shed 3 bases and J 7 bases; nucleotides not matched to a gene: 4. The CDR3 spells CSVETSRNTQYF. The DNA for the CDR3 is TGCAGCGTTGAGACTAGCCGAAATACGCAGTATTTT.

The chain uses TRBV3-1 and TRBJ1-6, with D uncertain. Looked up from germline, CDR1 is LGHDT and CDR2 is YNNKEL (reference sequence). The length of the CDR3 is 14 residues. V lost 4 bases to trimming and J lost 7 bases, with 11 bases between them. CDR3 nucleotide sequence: TGTGCCAGCAGCCCGAACCCGGGCAATTCACCCCTCCACTTT. Its translation: CASSPNPGNSPLHF.

In this sample, this clonotype turned up a few times. V and J are TRBV2 and TRBJ2-7; 13 bases fit TRBD2. The CDR3 covers 16 residues. Germline trimming cut 7 bases from V and 1 base from J; bases unmatched to any gene: 7. Germline V gene data show CDR1 as SNHLY and CDR2 as FYNNEI. The chain's CDR3 is CASKRTSGGGSYEQYF. The CDR3, as DNA: TGTGCCAGCAAGAGGACTAGCGGGGGCGGGTCCTACGAGCAGTACTTC.

This clonotype was seen a handful of times. Here the CDR3 reads CSARKDSNYGYTF. CDR3 bases: TGCAGTGCTAGAAAGGACAGTAACTATGGCTACACCTTC. The chain links TRBV20-1 to TRBJ1-2; D may be TRBD1 (6 bases). Germline loops: CDR1 DFQATT, CDR2 SNEGSKA (reference sequence). CDR3 length equals 13 residues. The V gene lost 2 bases and the J gene lost 1 base, with 8 bases spanning the gap.

The rearrangement joins TRBV20-1 to TRBJ2-3; TRBD1 matches at 9 bases. CDR1 DFQATT and CDR2 SNEGSKA come from the germline V gene (reference sequence). J gave up 3 bases and V 8 bases, and 9 bases lay outside the gene matches. CDR3 length: 14 residues. The CDR3 nucleotides are TGCAGTACAACAGGGGGCGCAGGTACAGATACGCAGTATTTT. Protein: CSTTGGAGTDTQYF.

The genes are TRBV20-1 and TRBJ1-2; D perhaps matches TRBD1 (6 bases). V lost 5 bases to trimming and J lost 3 bases, with 13 bases between them. This CDR3 has 13 amino acids. CDR1 is DFQATT and CDR2 is SNEGSKA in the germline V gene (reference sequence). The chain's CDR3 is CSAHQSGDYGYTF. CDR3 DNA sequence: TGCAGTGCTCATCAATCAGGGGACTATGGCTACACCTTC.

This clonotype was recorded a few times. The chain carries TRBV19 and TRBJ2-3, with 8 bases aligning to TRBD1. The CDR3 consists of 15 residues. V trimming: 6 bases; J trimming: 3 bases; junction bases outside the gene matches: 8. The germline V gene encodes CDR1 LNHDA and CDR2 SQIVND (reference sequence). The CDR3 here is CASRMTGVATDTQYF. The CDR3 DNA sequence: TGTGCCAGTAGAATGACAGGGGTGGCGACAGATACGCAGTATTTT.